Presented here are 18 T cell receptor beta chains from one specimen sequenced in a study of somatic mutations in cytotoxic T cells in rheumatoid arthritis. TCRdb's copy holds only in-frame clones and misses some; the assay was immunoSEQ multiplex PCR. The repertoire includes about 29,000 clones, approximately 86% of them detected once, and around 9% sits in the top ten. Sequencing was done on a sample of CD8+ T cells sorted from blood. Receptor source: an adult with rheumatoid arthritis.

The CDR3 here is CASSIWTGMGGYTF. CDR3 sequence (DNA): TGTGCCAGTAGTATATGGACAGGGATGGGTGGCTACACCTTC. The gene calls are TRBV19 and TRBJ1-2; TRBD1 matches at 8 bases. CDR1 LNHDA and CDR2 SQIVND come from the germline V gene (reference sequence). V was pared by 2 bases and J by 7 bases, with 6 bases of the junction left unmatched. This CDR3 has 14 residues. The full variable domain, completed using reference TRBV19 and TRBJ1-2, is DGGITQSPKYLFRKEGQNVTLSCEQNLNHDAMYWYRQDPGQGLRLIYYSQIVNDFQKGDIAEGYSVSREKKESFPLTVTSAQKNPTAFYLCASSIWTGMGGYTFGSGTRLTVV.

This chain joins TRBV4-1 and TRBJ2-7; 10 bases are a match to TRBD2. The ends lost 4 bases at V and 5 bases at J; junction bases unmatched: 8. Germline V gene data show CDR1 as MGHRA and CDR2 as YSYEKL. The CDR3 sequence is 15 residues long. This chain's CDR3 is CASSLRTSGVHEQYF. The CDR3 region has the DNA TGCGCCAGCAGCCTCCGGACTAGCGGAGTACACGAGCAGTACTTC.

CDR3 nucleotides: TGTGCCAGCAGCTTATACCTATCCGGGTCAGGGATAATCAATGAGCAGTTCTTC. Amino acids: CASSLYLSGSGIINEQFF. The chain recombines TRBV7-9 with TRBJ2-1; possible D gene TRBD1, 5 bases. Deletions cut 2 bases from V and 6 bases from J, with 23 bases between. CDR1 is SEHNR, CDR2 FQNEAQ, per germline (reference sequence). The CDR3 loop spans 18 amino acids. The complete variable domain, with remaining parts taken from reference TRBV7-9 and TRBJ2-1, reads DTGVSQNPRHKITKRGQNVTFRCDPISEHNRLYWYRQTLGQGPEFLTYFQNEAQLEKSRLLSDRFSAERPKGSFSTLEIQRTEQGDSAMYLCASSLYLSGSGIINEQFFGPGTRLTVL.

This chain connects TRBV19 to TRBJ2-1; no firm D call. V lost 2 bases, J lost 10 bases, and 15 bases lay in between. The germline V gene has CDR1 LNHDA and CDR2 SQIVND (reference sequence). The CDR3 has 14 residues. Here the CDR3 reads CASSILNPGTEQFF. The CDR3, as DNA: TGTGCCAGTAGTATATTGAACCCCGGAACGGAGCAGTTCTTC.

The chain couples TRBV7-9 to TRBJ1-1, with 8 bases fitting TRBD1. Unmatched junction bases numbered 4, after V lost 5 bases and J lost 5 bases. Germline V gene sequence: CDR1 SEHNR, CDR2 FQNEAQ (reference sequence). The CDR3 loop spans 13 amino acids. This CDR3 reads CASSAQGATEAFF. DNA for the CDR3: TGTGCCAGCAGCGCGCAGGGGGCGACTGAAGCTTTCTTT.

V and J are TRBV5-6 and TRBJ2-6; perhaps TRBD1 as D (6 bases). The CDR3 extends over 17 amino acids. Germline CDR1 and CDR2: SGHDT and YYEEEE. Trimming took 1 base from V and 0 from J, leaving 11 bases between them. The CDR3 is CASSLWGHSSGANVLTF. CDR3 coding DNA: TGTGCCAGCAGCTTGTGGGGACACAGCTCTGGGGCCAACGTCCTGACTTTC.

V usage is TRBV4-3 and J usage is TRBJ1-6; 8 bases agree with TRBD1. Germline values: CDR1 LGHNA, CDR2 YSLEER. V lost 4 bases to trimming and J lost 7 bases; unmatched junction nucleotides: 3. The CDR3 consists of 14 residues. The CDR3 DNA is TGCGCCAGCAGCCCTGGACAGGGCAATTCACCCCTCCACTTT. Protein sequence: CASSPGQGNSPLHF.

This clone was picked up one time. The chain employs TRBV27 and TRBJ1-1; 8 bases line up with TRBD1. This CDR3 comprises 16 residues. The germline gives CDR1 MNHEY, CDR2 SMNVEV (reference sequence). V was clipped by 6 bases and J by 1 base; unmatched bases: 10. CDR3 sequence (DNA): TGTGCCAGCAGCTACGGGACAGGTCTTTCGAACACTGAAGCTTTCTTT. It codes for CASSYGTGLSNTEAFF.

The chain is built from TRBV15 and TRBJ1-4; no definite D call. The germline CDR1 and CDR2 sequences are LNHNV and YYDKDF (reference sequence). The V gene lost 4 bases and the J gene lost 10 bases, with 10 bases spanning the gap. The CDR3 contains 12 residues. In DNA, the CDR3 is TGTGCCACCAGCACAGTGGGGAGAAAACTGTTTTTT. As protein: CATSTVGRKLFF.

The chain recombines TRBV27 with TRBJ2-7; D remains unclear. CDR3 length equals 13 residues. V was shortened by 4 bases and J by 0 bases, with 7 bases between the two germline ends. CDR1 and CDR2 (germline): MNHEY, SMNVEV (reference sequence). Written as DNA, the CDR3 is TGTGCCAGCAGTTCCCCCAACTCCTACGAGCAGTACTTC. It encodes CASSSPNSYEQYF.

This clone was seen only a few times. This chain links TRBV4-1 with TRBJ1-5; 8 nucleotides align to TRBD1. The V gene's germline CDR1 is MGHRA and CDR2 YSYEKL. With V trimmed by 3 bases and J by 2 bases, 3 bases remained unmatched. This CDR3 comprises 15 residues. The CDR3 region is CASSHVGQGNQPQHF. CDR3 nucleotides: TGCGCCAGCAGCCACGTGGGACAGGGCAATCAGCCCCAGCATTTT.

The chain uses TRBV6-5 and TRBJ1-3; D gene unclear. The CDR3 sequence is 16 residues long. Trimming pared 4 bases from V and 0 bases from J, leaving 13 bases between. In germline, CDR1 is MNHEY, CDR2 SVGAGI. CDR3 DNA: TGTGCCAGCAGTTTAATGAGAGGTGACTCTGGAAACACCATATATTTT. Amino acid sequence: CASSLMRGDSGNTIYF.

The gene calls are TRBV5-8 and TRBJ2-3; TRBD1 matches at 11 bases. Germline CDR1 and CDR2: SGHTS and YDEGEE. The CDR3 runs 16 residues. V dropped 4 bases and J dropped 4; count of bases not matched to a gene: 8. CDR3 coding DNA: TGTGCCAGCAGCCCAGAGTGGACAGGGGGCGCAGATACGCAGTATTTT. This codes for CASSPEWTGGADTQYF.

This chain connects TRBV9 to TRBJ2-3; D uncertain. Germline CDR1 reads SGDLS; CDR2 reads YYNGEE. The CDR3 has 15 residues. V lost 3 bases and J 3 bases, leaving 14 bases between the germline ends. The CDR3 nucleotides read TGTGCCAGCAGCGACCCGGGTTCCCGGACAGATACGCAGTATTTT. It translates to CASSDPGSRTDTQYF.

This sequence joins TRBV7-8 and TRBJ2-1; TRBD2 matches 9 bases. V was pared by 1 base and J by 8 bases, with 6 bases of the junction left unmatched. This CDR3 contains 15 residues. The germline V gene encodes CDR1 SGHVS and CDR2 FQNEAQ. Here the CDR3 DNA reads TGTGCCAGCAGCTTAGGAGGGACTAGCTTCGATGAGCAGTTCTTC. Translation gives CASSLGGTSFDEQFF.

CDR3 DNA: TGTGCCAGCAGTTACTCGAGAGGGACCTGGAATGAGCAGTTCTTC. It yields the protein CASSYSRGTWNEQFF. This rearrangement joins TRBV6-5 to TRBJ2-1; the D gene could be TRBD1 or TRBD2 (5 bases each). V was cut by 0 bases and J by 7 bases, with 13 bases left in between. The CDR3 has 15 residues. The V gene's germline CDR1 is MNHEY and CDR2 SVGAGI.

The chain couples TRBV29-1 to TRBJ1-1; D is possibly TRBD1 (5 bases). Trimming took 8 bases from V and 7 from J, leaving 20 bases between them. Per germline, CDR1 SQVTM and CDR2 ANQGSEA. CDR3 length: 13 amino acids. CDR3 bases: TGCAGCATGCACGTCGGGGGGTATGGTGAAGCTTTCTTT. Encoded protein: CSMHVGGYGEAFF.

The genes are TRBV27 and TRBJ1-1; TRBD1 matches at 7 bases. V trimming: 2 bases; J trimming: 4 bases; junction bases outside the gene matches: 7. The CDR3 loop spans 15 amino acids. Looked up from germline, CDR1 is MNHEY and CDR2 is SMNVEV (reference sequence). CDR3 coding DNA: TGTGCCAGCAGTTTACCAGGGACAGAAGGCACTGAAGCTTTCTTT. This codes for CASSLPGTEGTEAFF.